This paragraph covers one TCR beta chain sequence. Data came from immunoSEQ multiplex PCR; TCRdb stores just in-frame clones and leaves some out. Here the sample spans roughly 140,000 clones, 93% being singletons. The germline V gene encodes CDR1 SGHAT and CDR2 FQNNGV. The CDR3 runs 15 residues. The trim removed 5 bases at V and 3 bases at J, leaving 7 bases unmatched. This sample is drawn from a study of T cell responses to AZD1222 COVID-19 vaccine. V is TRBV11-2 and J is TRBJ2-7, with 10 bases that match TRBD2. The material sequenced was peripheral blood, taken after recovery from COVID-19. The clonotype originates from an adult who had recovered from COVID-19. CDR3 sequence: CASSPRAGGDYEQYF. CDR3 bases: TGTGCCAGCAGCCCTCGAGCGGGAGGGGACTACGAGCAGTACTTC.